Listed below are T cell receptor beta chains from one sample, sequenced in a study of cytomegalovirus exposure and HLA in healthy donors. TCRdb's copy holds only in-frame clones and misses some; the assay was immunoSEQ multiplex PCR. Of roughly 150,000 clones listed, under 70% are singletons. What was sequenced was PBMCs. The receptor source for this set is a man aged 30 to 45 in good health and CMV-seropositive. Both conserved end residues are part of each CDR3. D genes are given only for firm matches. Only part of the rows carry a size: once, few, many, or a class if the clone is expanded.

>TRBV19|-|TRBJ2-2|-
CASSKGVAGELFF
TGTGCCAGTAGTAAAGGGGTTGCCGGGGAGCTGTTTTTT
>TRBV27|-|TRBJ2-7|TRBD2
CASSLSASGRYEQYF
TGTGCCAGCAGTTTATCCGCTAGCGGGAGATACGAGCAGTACTTC
>TRBV28|few|TRBJ1-2|-
CASSLTGNNYGYTF
TGTGCCAGCAGTCTAACAGGGAATAACTATGGCTACACCTTC
>TRBV19|-|TRBJ1-1|-
CASSRTRVNTEAFF
TGTGCCAGCTCGCGGACAAGGGTAAACACTGAAGCTTTCTTT
>TRBV11-3|-|TRBJ1-1|-
CASSKGMNTEAFF
TGTGCCAGCAGCAAGGGGATGAACACTGAAGCTTTCTTT
>TRBV30|-|TRBJ2-7|TRBD1
CAWTPGQGVNEQYF
TGTGCCTGGACTCCGGGACAGGGCGTCAACGAGCAGTACTTC
>TRBV7-3|once|TRBJ2-3|-
CASSLRADRSTDTQYF
TGTGCCAGCAGCTTAAGAGCAGACAGGAGCACAGATACGCAGTATTTT
>TRBV7-8|-|TRBJ2-3|TRBD2
CASSRGWGGGYTDTQYF
TGTGCCAGCAGCCGAGGGTGGGGCGGGGGATACACAGATACGCAGTATTTT
>TRBV7-6|-|TRBJ2-3|TRBD2
CATSTSGVPTDTQYF
TGTGCCACCTCGACTAGCGGGGTTCCCACGGATACGCAGTATTTT
>TRBV28|-|TRBJ2-7|TRBD1
CATRTGSRYEQYF
TGTGCCACCCGGACAGGGTCCCGTTACGAGCAGTACTTC
>TRBV5-6|few|TRBJ1-1|-
CASSSGVWQAFF
TGTGCCAGCAGCTCCGGGGTATGGCAAGCTTTCTTT
>TRBV10-2|-|TRBJ2-1|TRBD2
CASSDSLAGGPTYNEQFF
TGCGCCAGCAGTGACTCCCTAGCGGGAGGGCCCACCTACAATGAGCAGTTCTTC
>TRBV5-4|-|TRBJ2-5|TRBD1
CASSLGQGETQYF
TGTGCCAGCAGCTTGGGACAGGGGGAGACCCAGTACTTC
>TRBV28|few|TRBJ1-2|-
CASSLSEQGRANYGYTF
TGTGCCAGCAGTTTATCCGAACAGGGAAGAGCTAACTATGGCTACACCTTC
>TRBV7-2|few|TRBJ2-7|-
CASSLGDTAESSYEQYF
TGTGCCAGCAGCTTAGGAGATACAGCGGAGAGCTCCTACGAGCAGTACTTC
>TRBV19|-|TRBJ1-1|-
CASSIRGGTEAFF
TGTGCCAGTAGTATAAGGGGGGGTACTGAAGCTTTCTTT
>TRBV5-1|few|TRBJ1-4|-
CASSFQGTNEKLFF
TGCGCCAGCAGCTTCCAGGGGACTAATGAAAAACTGTTTTTT
>TRBV5-1|-|TRBJ2-7|TRBD2
CASSPDRGLAGVYEQYF
TGCGCCAGCAGCCCCGACCGCGGACTAGCGGGAGTCTACGAGCAGTACTTC
>TRBV6-5|few|TRBJ2-5|-
CASSLLLQQETQYF
TGTGCCAGCAGCCTTTTGCTACAGCAAGAGACCCAGTACTTC
>TRBV10-3|once|TRBJ1-6|-
CAIRAEVGLNSPLHF
TGTGCCATCAGGGCGGAGGTAGGATTAAATTCACCCCTCCACTTT
>TRBV29-1|-|TRBJ2-6|-
CSAVTVGEPKSSGANVLTF
TGCAGCGCTGTGACAGTGGGCGAACCCAAAAGCTCTGGGGCCAACGTCCTGACTTTC
>TRBV6-1|many|TRBJ2-7|TRBD2
CASSEELAGPYEQYF
TGTGCCAGCAGTGAAGAACTAGCGGGCCCCTACGAGCAGTACTTC
>TRBV27|-|TRBJ1-1|-
CASSPGDRNTEAFF
TGTGCCAGCAGCCCGGGGGACCGGAACACTGAAGCTTTCTTT
>TRBV2|few|TRBJ2-1|-
CASSEEGKYNEQFF
TGTGCCAGCAGTGAAGAGGGGAAATACAATGAGCAGTTCTTC
>TRBV27|-|TRBJ1-1|-
CASSLAGRVNTEAFF
TGTGCCAGCAGTTTGGCAGGGAGGGTGAACACTGAAGCTTTCTTT
>TRBV11-3|few|TRBJ1-2|TRBD1
CASSLVDRGKDGYTF
TGTGCCAGCAGCTTGGTAGACAGGGGTAAGGATGGCTACACCTTC
>TRBV6-5|few|TRBJ2-7|TRBD1
CASSYSRGHEQYF
TGTGCCAGCAGTTACTCGAGGGGGCACGAGCAGTACTTC
>TRBV15|few|TRBJ1-4|-
CATSRVYSSNEKLFF
TGTGCCACCAGCAGAGTCTACAGCTCTAATGAAAAACTGTTTTTT
>TRBV27|-|TRBJ1-2|-
CASSIRGANYGYTF
TGTGCCAGCAGTATCAGGGGAGCTAACTATGGCTACACCTTC
>TRBV6-6|-|TRBJ1-3|-
CASSPQARSGNTIYF
TGTGCCAGCAGTCCACAGGCCAGATCTGGAAACACCATATATTTT
>TRBV19|-|TRBJ1-5|-
CATCGQYYSNQPQHF
TGTGCCACTTGCGGACAGTATTATAGCAATCAGCCCCAGCATTTT
>TRBV6-6|-|TRBJ2-1|TRBD1
CASSSTTGGIYNEQFF
TGTGCCAGCAGTTCCACTACAGGGGGAATATACAATGAGCAGTTCTTC
>TRBV5-1|-|TRBJ2-7|TRBD2
CASSGGGLRSYEQYF
TGCGCCAGCAGCGGGGGGGGACTGCGCTCCTACGAGCAGTACTTC
>TRBV30|-|TRBJ1-1|TRBD1
CAWSLQGLEAFF
TGTGCCTGGAGCTTACAGGGGCTTGAAGCTTTCTTT
>TRBV7-6|-|TRBJ2-7|TRBD2
CASSFGGVGSYEQYF
TGTGCCAGCAGCTTCGGGGGGGTGGGCTCCTACGAGCAGTACTTC
>TRBV4-1|-|TRBJ1-5|TRBD1
CASSQPDRGYQPQHF
TGCGCCAGCAGCCAGCCCGACAGGGGTTATCAGCCCCAGCATTTT
>TRBV5-1|-|TRBJ2-7|-
CASSLGRETDEQYF
TGCGCCAGCAGCTTGGGACGGGAAACGGACGAGCAGTACTTC
>TRBV5-1|-|TRBJ1-1|-
CASSLFRVPNTEAFF
TGCGCCAGCTCCCTCTTCAGGGTCCCGAACACTGAAGCTTTCTTT
>TRBV9|-|TRBJ2-3|TRBD1
CASSVGGNQDRGHGDTQYF
TGTGCCAGCAGCGTAGGAGGGAACCAGGACAGGGGGCATGGGGATACGCAGTATTTT
>TRBV11-1|-|TRBJ1-1|TRBD1
CASSSYRGPHQENTEAFF
TGTGCCAGCAGCTCCTACAGGGGACCCCACCAAGAGAACACTGAAGCTTTCTTT
>TRBV2|-|TRBJ1-1|-
CASSELRNTEAFF
TGTGCCAGCAGTGAACTCAGGAACACTGAAGCTTTCTTT
>TRBV11-3|-|TRBJ2-5|-
CASSLGGGRGETQYF
TGTGCCAGCAGCTTAGGGGGGGGCCGCGGGGAGACCCAGTACTTC
>TRBV27|few|TRBJ1-2|TRBD1
CASSAGTGGGYTF
TGTGCCAGCAGTGCCGGGACAGGGGGAGGCTACACCTTC
>TRBV6-1|-|TRBJ1-2|-
CANSFKRAEDGYTF
TGTGCCAACAGTTTTAAGCGGGCAGAGGATGGCTACACCTTC
>TRBV2|-|TRBJ2-1|-
CASSAGLPNNEQFF
TGTGCCAGCAGTGCCGGACTCCCTAACAATGAGCAGTTCTTC
>TRBV6-1|-|TRBJ2-7|TRBD1
CASSEGTGGAEEQYF
TGTGCCAGCAGTGAAGGGACAGGGGGCGCGGAAGAGCAGTACTTC
>TRBV7-9|few|TRBJ1-1|-
CASSRALQGNPEAFF
TGTGCCAGCAGCCGAGCCCTGCAGGGGAACCCTGAAGCTTTCTTT
>TRBV11-3|-|TRBJ2-3|-
CASNKGSGTKNTDTQYF
TGTGCCAGCAACAAAGGGTCAGGGACAAAGAACACAGATACGCAGTATTTT
>TRBV2|few|TRBJ2-7|TRBD1
CASRDRDYEQYF
TGTGCCAGCCGGGACAGAGACTACGAGCAGTACTTC
>TRBV28|-|TRBJ2-7|-
CASSSSSAGLVHEQYF
TGTGCCAGCAGCTCCTCTTCGGCAGGTTTGGTCCACGAGCAGTACTTC
>TRBV15|-|TRBJ2-1|TRBD2
CATSRLAGGPGSYNEQFF
TGTGCCACCAGCAGACTAGCGGGAGGGCCCGGATCCTACAATGAGCAGTTCTTC
>TRBV6-1|-|TRBJ2-1|-
CASSATGYDGHEQFF
TGTGCCAGCAGTGCAACAGGGTATGATGGTCATGAGCAGTTCTTC